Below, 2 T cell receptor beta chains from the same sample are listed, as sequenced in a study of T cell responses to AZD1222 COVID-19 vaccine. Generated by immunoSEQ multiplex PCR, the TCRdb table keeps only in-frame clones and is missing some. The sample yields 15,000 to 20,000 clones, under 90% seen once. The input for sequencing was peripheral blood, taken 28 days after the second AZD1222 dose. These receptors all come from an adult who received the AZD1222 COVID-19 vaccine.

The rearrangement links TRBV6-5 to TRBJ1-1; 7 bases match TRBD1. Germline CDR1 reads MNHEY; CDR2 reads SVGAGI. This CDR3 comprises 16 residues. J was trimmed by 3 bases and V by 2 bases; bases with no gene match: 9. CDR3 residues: CASSYTTDRFDTEAFF. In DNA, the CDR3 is TGTGCCAGCAGTTACACGACGGACAGGTTCGACACTGAAGCTTTCTTT.

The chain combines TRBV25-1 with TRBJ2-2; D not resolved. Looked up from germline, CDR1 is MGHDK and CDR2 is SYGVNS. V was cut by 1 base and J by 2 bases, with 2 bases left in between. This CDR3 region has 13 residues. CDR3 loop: CASSESNTGELFF. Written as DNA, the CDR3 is TGTGCCAGCAGTGAATCAAACACCGGGGAGCTGTTTTTT.